The source of this TCR beta chain is a study of cytomegalovirus exposure and HLA in healthy donors. Primers included in the PCR were 60 Vbeta and 13 Jbeta primers. The repertoire was sequenced with immunoSEQ multiplex PCR; TCRdb's copy has only in-frame clones and lacks some. The sample has 90,000 to 150,000 clones; almost 85% are singletons. The CDR3 is made up of 14 amino acids. Germline V gives CDR1 GTSNPN, CDR2 SVGIG (reference sequence). V shed 3 bases and J shed 7 bases, with 15 bases lying between them. This clone came up once. Its antigen is unidentified. Whole-study results and caveats: Reported performance of the classifier showed diagnosis of cytomegalovirus status with high specificity and sensitivity.

Sample: PBMCs. This sequence joins TRBV30 and TRBJ2-2; D unclear. The clonotype originates from a woman aged 18-29 years in good health and CMV-seronegative. CDR3 protein: CAWSLGTPGGELFF. CDR3 nucleotide sequence: TGTGCCTGGAGCCTCGGCACTCCGGGCGGGGAGCTGTTTTTT.